The entry that follows covers one T cell receptor beta chain sequence. These data belong to a study of human CD4 T cells and Enterobacteriaceae. Germline V CDR1 and CDR2: MNHEY, SMNVEV (reference sequence). The CDR3 consists of 14 residues. V lost 1 base and J 2 bases, leaving 6 bases between the germline ends. TCRdb keeps only in-frame clones here, not all; method: immunoSEQ multiplex PCR. The sample gives 25,000 to 30,000 clones, roughly 80% of which show up once; roughly 0.96% is in the top ten. All CD4+ cells other than CD45RA+CCR7+CD95- naive cells were sorted as memory, over 95% pure. This TCR was recovered from a human donor in good health. The specimen was memory CD4+ T cells from blood. V usage is TRBV27 and J usage is TRBJ2-4; D ambiguous. The CDR3 reads CASSLLHTKNIQYF. CDR3 sequence (DNA): TGTGCCAGCAGTTTATTACATACCAAAAACATTCAGTACTTC.